A single TCR beta chain is shown here with its context. This record comes from a study of blood T cell repertoires in COVID-19. The table came from immunoSEQ multiplex PCR; TCRdb's copy has only in-frame clones and leaves some out. The sample has 400,000 or so clones, 75% to 90% seen once. CDR1 and CDR2 from the germline V gene are MNHEY and SVGAGI. V lost 8 bases and J lost 4; bases outside the gene matches: 8. This CDR3 is 14 amino acids long. V and J are TRBV6-5 and TRBJ2-7; 10 positions agree with TRBD1. The origin of this receptor is a man between 25 and 39 years old who had recovered from COVID-19. Sequencing was done on a sample of PBMCs or T cells enriched from blood (not recorded which). The CDR3 is CASRRQGARYEQYF. As DNA, the CDR3 is TGTGCCAGCCGGAGACAGGGGGCGCGGTACGAGCAGTACTTC.